This TCR beta chain appears in the sequencing data of a study of blood T cells in healthy people across ages. Study observations and caveats: With unsorted PBMCs, a conclusive comparison of naive versus antigen-experienced cells was not possible.

There are a few counts of this clonotype. The antigen is not known. The second PCR ran roughly 6 to 12 cycles with a sample-barcoded 5' primer and J-beta primers. Using its own MiXCR run on the 5' RACE reads, TCRdb lists one record per CDR3 protein. Among about 1.8 million distinct CDR3 sequences listed, around half were seen once. Each donor was a healthy Caucasian individual from Russia, aged roughly 6 to 90. Total RNA, at least 6 micrograms per sample, was extracted from PBMCs. Trimming removed 5 bases at V and 2 bases at J, with 12 bases between. CDR3 size: 14 residues. The V call is TRBV12-3 or TRBV12-4, the J call TRBJ2-5; a possible D gene is TRBD1 (6 bases). The receptor was derived from a middle-aged woman in good health. The sample comprised blood. CDR3 sequence reads: CASSAQGVQETQYF. The DNA for the CDR3 is TGTGCCAGCAGTGCACAGGGAGTACAAGAGACCCAGTACTTC.